Following are 16 T cell receptor beta chains from one sample sequenced in a study of cytomegalovirus exposure and HLA in healthy donors. It was with 60 Vbeta and 13 Jbeta primers that the PCR ran. The table came from immunoSEQ multiplex PCR; TCRdb's copy has only in-frame clones and leaves some out. The table lists tens of thousands of clones. The sequenced sample was PBMCs. The receptors derive from a female donor in good health and CMV-seropositive.

Here the CDR3 reads CASSQRTGPRAGYEQYF. Written as DNA, the CDR3 is TGTGCCAGCTCACAAAGAACAGGACCCCGAGCCGGTTACGAGCAGTACTTC. This sequence joins TRBV18 and TRBJ2-7, with a weak D call TRBD1 (5 bases). This CDR3 has 17 residues. The germline V gene encodes CDR1 KGHSH and CDR2 LQKENI. V was cut by 4 bases and J by 4 bases, with 23 bases left in between.

V usage is TRBV18 and J usage is TRBJ1-2, with 9 bases identical to TRBD1. Germline CDR1 reads KGHSH; CDR2 reads LQKENI. The junction had 5 bases not matched to a gene; V was cut back by 4 bases and J by 5 bases. This CDR3 has 14 residues. For the CDR3, the DNA is TGTGCCAGCTCACTACAGGGGGCCGAGTATGGCTACACCTTC. Translated: CASSLQGAEYGYTF.

The chain has TRBV18 and TRBJ1-1; TRBD1 agrees at 8 bases. The CDR3 is made up of 14 amino acids. The V gene end was trimmed by 5 bases and the J gene end by 3 bases; junction bases not matched to a gene: 5. The germline CDR1 and CDR2 sequences are KGHSH and LQKENI. The DNA of the CDR3 is TGTGCCAGCTCAGGTGGACAGGGTCACACTGAAGCTTTCTTT. This codes for CASSGGQGHTEAFF. Full variable domain (remainder filled in from reference TRBV18 and TRBJ1-1): NAGVMQNPRHLVRRRGQEARLRCSPMKGHSHVYWYRQLPEEGLKFMVYLQKENIIDESGMPKERFSAEFPKEGPSILRIQQVVRGDSAAYFCASSGGQGHTEAFFGQGTRLTVV.

The J gene is TRBJ2-5, the V gene TRBV7-2; D perhaps matches TRBD2 (6 bases). Trimming took 2 bases from V and 5 from J, leaving 18 bases between them. The CDR3 runs 16 residues. Germline-derived CDR1 and CDR2 are SGHTA and FQGNSA. The chain's CDR3 is CASSLSEGLPWETQYF. The CDR3 bases are TGTGCCAGCAGCTTATCGGAGGGTCTACCTTGGGAGACCCAGTACTTC.

The chain carries TRBV9 and TRBJ2-5; the match to TRBD1 covers 12 bases. CDR3 length equals 16 residues. Looked up from germline, CDR1 is SGDLS and CDR2 is YYNGEE. J was trimmed by 4 bases and V by 2 bases; bases with no gene match: 6. CDR3 DNA: TGTGCCAGCAGCGTGGGGGCGGGACAGGGGGCAGAGACCCAGTACTTC. It translates to CASSVGAGQGAETQYF.

The chain employs TRBV7-2 and TRBJ2-5; possible D gene TRBD1, 5 bases. From germline, CDR1 is SGHTA and CDR2 FQGNSA. The CDR3 consists of 15 residues. V shed 5 bases and J shed 7 bases, with 20 bases lying between them. CDR3 sequence reads: CASSPGGQGISTQYF. The CDR3 nucleotides read TGTGCCAGCAGCCCGGGTGGGCAGGGTATTTCGACCCAGTACTTC. Combining the CDR3 with reference TRBV7-2 and TRBJ2-5 gives the whole variable domain GAGVSQSPSNKVTEKGKDVELRCDPISGHTALYWYRQSLGQGLEFLIYFQGNSAPDKSGLPSDRFSAERTGGSVSTLTIQRTQQEDSAVYLCASSPGGQGISTQYFGPGTRLLVL.

V gene TRBV25-1 combines with J gene TRBJ2-5; D is perhaps TRBD1 (6 bases). The CDR3 is 16 amino acids. V was trimmed by 1 base and J by 1 base, leaving 13 bases between them. Per germline, CDR1 MGHDK and CDR2 SYGVNS. CDR3: CASSESSHRAQETQYF. CDR3 DNA: TGTGCCAGCAGTGAATCTTCACACAGGGCCCAAGAGACCCAGTACTTC. The full variable domain, completed using reference TRBV25-1 and TRBJ2-5, is EADIYQTPRYLVIGTGKKITLECSQTMGHDKMYWYQQDPGMELHLIHYSYGVNSTEKGDLSSESTVSRIRTEHFPLTLESARPSHTSQYLCASSESSHRAQETQYFGPGTRLLVL.

The chain recombines TRBV5-1 with TRBJ2-1, with 8 bases matching TRBD2. The germline gives CDR1 SGHRS, CDR2 YFSETQ. The CDR3 sequence is 13 residues long. V lost 5 bases, J lost 5 bases, and 3 bases stayed unmatched. CDR3 bases: TGCGCCAGCAGTAGCGGGACCGACAATGAGCAGTTCTTC. Residues: CASSSGTDNEQFF. The variable domain in full, completed from reference TRBV5-1 and TRBJ2-1, reads KAGVTQTPRYLIKTRGQQVTLSCSPISGHRSVSWYQQTPGQGLQFLFEYFSETQRNKGNFPGRFSGRQFSNSRSEMNVSTLELGDSALYLCASSSGTDNEQFFGPGTRLTVL.

This chain joins TRBV7-9 and TRBJ1-2, with unresolved D. Trimming removed 3 bases at V and 5 bases at J, with 10 bases between. The germline CDR1 and CDR2 sequences are SEHNR and FQNEAQ (reference sequence). The CDR3 sequence is 13 residues long. CDR3: CASSLSQEYGYTF. Here the CDR3 DNA reads TGTGCCAGCAGCTTGAGTCAGGAATATGGCTACACCTTC.

V and J are TRBV5-6 and TRBJ2-3, with a possible D match to TRBD2 (6 bases). From germline, CDR1 is SGHDT and CDR2 YYEEEE. The CDR3 has 17 amino acids. Trimming left V 0 bases short and J 0 bases short, with 14 bases between. The CDR3 spells CASSLVTKRASTDTQYF. CDR3 bases: TGTGCCAGCAGCTTGGTGACTAAGCGGGCAAGCACAGATACGCAGTATTTT.

The V gene is TRBV2, the J gene TRBJ2-7; D is uncertain. The CDR3 covers 12 residues. The ends were cut back, 7 bases at V and 2 bases at J, with 9 bases in the middle. The germline V gene encodes CDR1 SNHLY and CDR2 FYNNEI. CDR3 amino acids: CASTRVPYEQYF. The DNA for the CDR3 is TGTGCCAGCACTCGGGTGCCCTACGAGCAGTACTTC.

The rearrangement uses TRBV29-1 and TRBJ2-7; D remains unclear. Germline loops: CDR1 SQVTM, CDR2 ANQGSEA. This CDR3 spans 12 amino acids. Trimming removed 7 bases from V and 2 bases from J, with 12 bases in between. CDR3 protein: CSAARSAYEQYF. In nucleotides, the CDR3 is TGCAGCGCAGCGAGAAGCGCCTACGAGCAGTACTTC.

The gene calls are TRBV6-1 and TRBJ1-4; D possibly corresponds to TRBD1 (5 bases). The germline CDR1 and CDR2 sequences are MNHNS and SASEGT. This CDR3 comprises 13 residues. The V gene lost 11 bases and the J gene lost 4 bases, with 14 bases spanning the gap. The CDR3 loop reads CACRQLLNEKLFF. For the CDR3, the DNA is TGTGCCTGTCGACAGCTTCTTAATGAAAAACTGTTTTTT.

The V and J genes are TRBV6-4 and TRBJ2-1; 11 bases match TRBD2. CDR3 length equals 15 residues. Germline CDR1 and CDR2: MRHNA and SNTAGT. V shed 4 bases, J shed 5 bases, and the junction held 4 bases outside the gene matches. The CDR3: CASSAKTSGDNEQFF. CDR3 coding DNA: TGTGCCAGCAGTGCCAAGACTAGCGGGGACAATGAGCAGTTCTTC.

The chain employs TRBV27 and TRBJ1-1; 8 nucleotides align to TRBD1. The length of the CDR3 is 15 residues. The junction had 7 bases not matched to a gene; V was cut back by 5 bases and J by 2 bases. Germline assignment: CDR1 MNHEY and CDR2 SMNVEV (reference sequence). CDR3 residues: CASSRATGDNTEAFF. The CDR3, as DNA: TGTGCCAGCAGTCGGGCGACAGGGGATAACACTGAAGCTTTCTTT.

The chain combines TRBV5-4 with TRBJ2-1; possibly TRBD2 for D (5 bases). The CDR3 is made up of 14 amino acids. V lost 2 bases to trimming and J lost 8 bases, with 14 bases between them. Looked up from germline, CDR1 is SGHNT and CDR2 is YYREEE (reference sequence). As DNA, the CDR3 is TGTGCCAGCAGCTTATTTGTAGGGCGGGATGAGCAGTTCTTC. Its protein is CASSLFVGRDEQFF.